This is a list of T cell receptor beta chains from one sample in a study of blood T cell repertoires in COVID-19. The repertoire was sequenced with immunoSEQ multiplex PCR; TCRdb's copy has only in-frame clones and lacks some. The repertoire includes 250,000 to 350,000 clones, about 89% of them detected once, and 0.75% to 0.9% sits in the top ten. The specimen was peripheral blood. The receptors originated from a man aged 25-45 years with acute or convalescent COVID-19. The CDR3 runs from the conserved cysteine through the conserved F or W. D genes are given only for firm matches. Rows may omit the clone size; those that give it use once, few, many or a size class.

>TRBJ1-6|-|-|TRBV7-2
TGTGCCAGCAGCTTAGGAGCTAATTCACCCCTCCACTTT
CASSLGANSPLHF
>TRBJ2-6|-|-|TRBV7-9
TGTGCCAGCAGCTTAGCGTACGGGGACTCTGGGGCCAACGTCCTGACTTTC
CASSLAYGDSGANVLTF
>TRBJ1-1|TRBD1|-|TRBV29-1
TGCAGCGTTGAAAAAGTGACAGGGGACACTGAAGCTTTCTTT
CSVEKVTGDTEAFF
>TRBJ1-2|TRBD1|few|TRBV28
TGTGCCAGCAGCACGACAGGGGACAACTATGGCTACACCTTC
CASSTTGDNYGYTF
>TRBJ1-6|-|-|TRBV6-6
TGTGCCAGCACTCGAGACCACAGGGTTTATAATTCACCCCTCCACTTT
CASTRDHRVYNSPLHF
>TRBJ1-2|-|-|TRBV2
TGTGCCAGCAGTGAGGTAGAAGGCAGGGGAAGCTACACCTTC
CASSEVEGRGSYTF
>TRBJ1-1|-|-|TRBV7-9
TGTGCCAGCAGCGCGCAGAACACTGAAGCTTTCTTT
CASSAQNTEAFF
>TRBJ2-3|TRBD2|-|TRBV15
TGTGCCACCAGCAGAGATGGACTAGCGGGGGGGACAGATACGCAGTATTTT
CATSRDGLAGGTDTQYF
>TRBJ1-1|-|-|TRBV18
TGTGCCAGCTCACCACGGATAGGGGATGGCACTGAAGCTTTCTTT
CASSPRIGDGTEAFF
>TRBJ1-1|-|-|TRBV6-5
TGTGCCACCACCTTGAGGTCCCTCGAGGCGACTGAAGCTTTCTTT
CATTLRSLEATEAFF
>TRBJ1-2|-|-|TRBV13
TGTGCCAGCAGCTTCCAACAGGGAAACTATGGCTACACCTTC
CASSFQQGNYGYTF
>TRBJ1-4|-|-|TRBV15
TGTGCCACCAGCAGAGATCAGGGGACAAATGAAAAACTGTTTTTT
CATSRDQGTNEKLFF
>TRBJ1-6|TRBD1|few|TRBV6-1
TGTGCCAGCAGTGAGGACAGGGGATATTCACCCCTCCACTTT
CASSEDRGYSPLHF
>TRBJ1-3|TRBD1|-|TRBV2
TGTGCCAGCAGTCCGGGACAGGGGGCAACCCTCTCTGGAAACACCATATATTTT
CASSPGQGATLSGNTIYF
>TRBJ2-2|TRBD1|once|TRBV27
TGTGCCAGCAGTTTATTCGGGCAGGGGGCGCGAGGAGGTTACACCGGGGAGCTGTTTTTT
CASSLFGQGARGGYTGELFF
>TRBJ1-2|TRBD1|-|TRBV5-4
TGTGCCAGCAGACAGGGACAGGGGGGCTATGGCTACACCTTC
CASRQGQGGYGYTF
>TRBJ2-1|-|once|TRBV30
TGTGCCTGGTCCCAACAGCGGAGCTCCTACAATGAGCAGTTCTTC
CAWSQQRSSYNEQFF
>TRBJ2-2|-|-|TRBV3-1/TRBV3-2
TGTGCCAGCAGCCAAGATGAATTGGGGCCGCGGGAGCTGTTTTTT
CASSQDELGPRELFF
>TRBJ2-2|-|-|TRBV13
TGTGCCAGCAGGGTTGCGGGGACTCTAGCTGGTGGGACCGGGGAGCTGTTTTTT
CASRVAGTLAGGTGELFF
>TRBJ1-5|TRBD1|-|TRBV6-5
TGTGCCAGCAGCCCCGGGACAGTTCTCAATCAGCCCCAGCATTTT
CASSPGTVLNQPQHF
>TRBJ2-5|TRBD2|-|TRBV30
TGTGCCTGGAGTGATGAACTAACTAGCGGGAGGTACCAAGAGACCCAGTACTTC
CAWSDELTSGRYQETQYF
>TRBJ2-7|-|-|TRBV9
TGTGCCAGCAGCCCCCGGACTTATACCTACGAGCAGTACTTC
CASSPRTYTYEQYF
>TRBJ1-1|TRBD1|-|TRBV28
TGTGCCAGCAGTCCTGGAGGGGCAGGGGGCATGAACACTGAAGCTTTCTTT
CASSPGGAGGMNTEAFF
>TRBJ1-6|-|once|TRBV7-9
TGTGCCAGCAGCCAGACAGCCGCACCCCTCCACTTT
CASSQTAAPLHF
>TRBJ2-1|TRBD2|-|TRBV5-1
TGCGCCAGCAGTTATAGCGGGAGGGGTGGTAATGAGCAGTTCTTC
CASSYSGRGGNEQFF